The 31 T cell receptor beta chains in this list originate from one sample, sequenced in a study of response to subunit inactivated influenza vaccine. TCRdb redid the calling of the RT-PCR reads with MiXCR, one entry per CDR3 protein. The repertoire holds roughly 500,000 distinct CDR3 sequences, with 16% as singletons. The input for sequencing was CD4+ T cells sorted from PBMCs, taken 23 months after vaccination. The receptors derive from a man between 45 and 75 years old who received an inactivated influenza vaccine.

Note on this clonotype: A much larger clone differs by one base, so this may be a read error. The V gene is TRBV5-1, the J gene TRBJ2-1, with D unclear. This CDR3 region has 13 residues. CDR1 and CDR2 from the germline V gene are SGHRS and YFSETQ. The CDR3 DNA sequence: TGCACCAGCAGCTTCGCTTTCGAGAATGAGCAGTTCTTC. Translating gives CTSSFAFENEQFF.

This sequence joins TRBV25-1 and TRBJ1-2; unclear D gene. This CDR3 spans 13 amino acids. Germline lookup yields CDR1 MGHDK and CDR2 SYGVNS. V gave up 2 bases and J gave up 2 bases, with 6 bases separating them. In DNA, the CDR3 is TGTGCCAGCAGTGAAACAGTCAACTATGGCTACACCTTC. It is translated as CASSETVNYGYTF.

The chain employs TRBV20-1 and TRBJ2-7, with TRBD2 matching 10 bases. The germline V gene encodes CDR1 DFQATT and CDR2 SNEGSKA (reference sequence). The CDR3 loop spans 14 amino acids. The trim removed 3 bases at V and 4 bases at J, leaving 6 bases unmatched. CDR3 in amino acids: CSASKREGLYEQYF. As DNA, the CDR3 is TGCAGTGCTAGTAAGCGGGAGGGCCTTTACGAGCAGTACTTC.

The chain carries TRBV6-1 and TRBJ2-1; 8 bases agree with TRBD2. V lost 6 bases, J lost 5 bases, and 9 bases stayed unmatched. CDR3 length: 15 amino acids. Germline V lookup: CDR1 MNHNS, CDR2 SASEGT. Here the CDR3 reads CASRGTSLGDNEQFF. DNA for the CDR3: TGTGCCAGCAGGGGGACTAGTTTAGGGGACAATGAGCAGTTCTTC.

This clonotype appeared a few times. V and J are TRBV28 and TRBJ1-3; possibly TRBD1 for D (5 bases). The CDR3 length is 12 residues. Germline CDR1 is MDHEN and CDR2 is SYDVKM. The CDR3 is CVSQGSGNTIYF. CDR3 in DNA: TGTGTGTCGCAGGGCTCTGGAAACACCATATATTTT. The full variable domain, completed using reference TRBV28 and TRBJ1-3, is DVKVTQSSRYLVKRTGEKVFLECVQDMDHENMFWYRQDPGLGLRLIYFSYDVKMKEKGDIPEGYSVSREKKERFSLILESASTNQTSMYLCVSQGSGNTIYFGEGSWLTVV.

This clonotype appeared many times. CDR3 nucleotides: TGTGCCAGCACCCAGGGACTGAACACTGAAGCTTTCTTT. Protein: CASTQGLNTEAFF. The J gene is TRBJ1-1, the V gene TRBV25-1; D might be TRBD1 (5 bases). Trimming left V 7 bases short and J 0 bases short, with 9 bases between. CDR1 and CDR2 (germline): MGHDK, SYGVNS. The CDR3 spans 13 residues.

The CDR3 region is CASSLASGGYEQFF. The CDR3 nucleotides read TGTGCCAGCAGCTTAGCCTCCGGGGGCTATGAGCAGTTCTTC. This chain uses TRBV7-2 with TRBJ2-1, with D tentatively TRBD1 or TRBD2 (6 bases each). V lost 0 bases to trimming and J lost 8 bases, with 11 bases between them. CDR3 length equals 14 residues. CDR1 is SGHTA, CDR2 FQGNSA, per germline.

This chain connects TRBV9 to TRBJ1-3; D is unclear. Germline values: CDR1 SGDLS, CDR2 YYNGEE. The length of the CDR3 is 15 residues. The V end lost 0 bases, the J end lost 0 bases, and 7 bases lay between the germline ends. The CDR3 sequence is CASSVGKASGNTIYF. The CDR3 bases are TGTGCCAGCAGCGTAGGCAAAGCCTCTGGAAACACCATATATTTT.

The chain is built from TRBV12-3 or TRBV12-4 and TRBJ2-3; D is unclear. V shed 1 base and J shed 0 bases, with 8 bases lying between them. The CDR3 covers 15 residues. CDR3 sequence (DNA): TGTGCCAGCAGTTTAGGGGCCAGAAGCACAGATACGCAGTATTTT. Translated, it gives CASSLGARSTDTQYF.

The rearrangement joins TRBV10-3 to TRBJ1-1, with a weak D call TRBD1 (5 bases). The CDR3 extends over 13 amino acids. The germline V gene encodes CDR1 ENHRY and CDR2 SYGVKD. V lost 5 bases and J 3 bases, leaving 10 bases between the germline ends. CDR3: CAISWGRDTEAFF. The CDR3 bases are TGTGCCATCAGTTGGGGCCGGGACACTGAAGCTTTCTTT.

This clonotype has only a few counts. This rearrangement joins TRBV5-1 to TRBJ2-2; TRBD2 matches at 8 bases. The germline V gene encodes CDR1 SGHRS and CDR2 YFSETQ. The trim removed 5 bases at V and 1 base at J, leaving 4 bases unmatched. The CDR3 is 15 residues long. The CDR3 sequence is CASSYSGENTGELFF. As DNA, the CDR3 is TGCGCCAGCAGTTATAGCGGGGAGAACACCGGGGAGCTGTTTTTT.

The chain recombines TRBV6-2 or TRBV6-3 with TRBJ1-5; tentative D call: TRBD1 (6 bases). There are 15 residues in the CDR3. CDR1 and CDR2 from the germline V gene are MNHEY and SVGEGT. Trimming pared 7 bases from V and 4 bases from J, leaving 17 bases between. The CDR3 nucleotides are TGTGCCAGCACCCTATCACGCAGGGGAAATCAGCCCCAGCATTTT. The encoded protein is CASTLSRRGNQPQHF.

This clonotype was seen more than once but under ten times. The chain couples TRBV4-2 to TRBJ1-2; 7 bases line up with TRBD1. The CDR3 consists of 15 residues. V shed 0 bases, J shed 8 bases, and the junction held 9 bases outside the gene matches. Per germline, CDR1 LGHNA and CDR2 YNFKEQ. The CDR3 protein is CASSQDSGRGDGYTF. CDR3 DNA: TGTGCCAGCAGCCAAGATTCGGGCAGGGGGGACGGCTACACCTTC.

This clonotype has ten or more counts. The chain employs TRBV20-1 and TRBJ2-3; possibly TRBD2 for D (6 bases). This CDR3 is built from 14 residues. Germline CDR1 DFQATT, CDR2 SNEGSKA (reference sequence). V was trimmed by 6 bases and J by 1 base, leaving 14 bases between them. In DNA form, the CDR3 reads TGCAGTGCCGGGGTGGGAGGCGGCACAGATACGCAGTATTTT. Translated, it gives CSAGVGGGTDTQYF.

This clonotype turned up a few times. This chain uses TRBV20-1 with TRBJ1-2, with TRBD1 matching 7 bases. V dropped 8 bases and J dropped 5; count of bases not matched to a gene: 5. From germline, CDR1 is DFQATT and CDR2 SNEGSKA (reference sequence). The CDR3 is 11 residues long. CDR3 DNA: TGCAGTTGGCAGGGGGTTTATGGCTACACCTTC. Residues: CSWQGVYGYTF.

This chain uses TRBV9 with TRBJ2-3; TRBD2 is a possible D gene (6 bases). In germline, CDR1 is SGDLS, CDR2 YYNGEE. Trimming cost V 4 bases and J 6 bases, with 18 bases left between them. CDR3 length: 15 residues. The CDR3 here is CASSPGGSSRDTQYF. The CDR3 region has the DNA TGTGCCAGCAGCCCCGGGGGATCGTCTCGGGATACGCAGTATTTT.

As concerns this clonotype: A much larger clone lies one base from this, so it may be a read error. The chain employs TRBV5-1 and TRBJ1-1, with TRBD1 matching over 8 bases. CDR1 and CDR2 (germline): SGHRS, YFSETQ. This CDR3 has 14 residues. The CDR3 DNA is TGCGCCAGAAGCTTGACAGGGGAGAAGACTGAAGCTTTCTTT. Translating gives CARSLTGEKTEAFF.

This clonotype was seen only a few times. The chain has TRBV7-9 and TRBJ2-5; the D gene is possibly TRBD1 (6 bases). Looked up from germline, CDR1 is SEHNR and CDR2 is FQNEAQ (reference sequence). The CDR3 covers 15 residues. V was trimmed by 2 bases and J by 5 bases, leaving 15 bases between them. The CDR3 protein is CASSLRDNFGETQYF. The CDR3 DNA reads TGTGCCAGCAGCTTAAGGGACAATTTTGGGGAGACCCAGTACTTC.

This clonotype has at least ten counts. The rearrangement uses TRBV12-3 or TRBV12-4 and TRBJ1-1; the D gene is possibly TRBD1 (5 bases). CDR3 length equals 13 residues. V was shortened by 4 bases and J by 4 bases, with 10 bases between the two germline ends. CDR3 in DNA: TGTGCCAGCAGTTCTACAGGTTTCACTGAAGCTTTCTTT. Amino acids: CASSSTGFTEAFF.

The V and J genes are TRBV11-2 and TRBJ2-1; possibly TRBD1 or TRBD2 for D (5 bases each). The CDR3 spans 15 residues. Trimming took 6 bases from V and 10 from J, leaving 22 bases between them. CDR1 is SGHAT, CDR2 FQNNGV, per germline. The CDR3 bases are TGTGCCAGCAGTTTCCGGGACGCCCTCTCTAGGGAGCAGTTCTTC. The encoded protein is CASSFRDALSREQFF.

This clonotype appeared many times. The V call is TRBV5-1, the J call TRBJ2-7; 10 bases map to TRBD2. Looked up from germline, CDR1 is SGHRS and CDR2 is YFSETQ. This CDR3 spans 18 amino acids. V lost 0 bases and J lost 1; bases outside the gene matches: 10. The CDR3 DNA follows: TGCGCCAGCAGCTTGGTTGCTAGCGGGGGCCTCACTTCCTACGAGCAGTACTTC. As protein: CASSLVASGGLTSYEQYF.

In this sample, this clonotype turned up a few times. V usage is TRBV18 and J usage is TRBJ2-5; tentatively, D is TRBD1 (6 bases). Germline V gives CDR1 KGHSH, CDR2 LQKENI. This CDR3 has 13 residues. V lost 6 bases to trimming and J lost 2 bases, with 10 bases between them. The CDR3, as DNA: TGTGCCAGCTCGGACAGACGACAAGAGACCCAGTACTTC. This codes for CASSDRRQETQYF.

This rearrangement joins TRBV20-1 to TRBJ2-7; the D is unclear. The CDR3 loop spans 12 amino acids. Per germline, CDR1 DFQATT and CDR2 SNEGSKA (reference sequence). Between the trimmed V and J ends, which lost 0 bases and 6 bases, there was a span of 9 bases. CDR3 DNA: TGCAGTGCTAGAGATCGTTTAGGCGAGCAGTACTTC. This codes for CSARDRLGEQYF.

This clonotype was seen a few times. J is TRBJ2-1 and V is TRBV29-1; possible D gene TRBD2, 6 bases. The CDR3 consists of 12 residues. Germline-derived CDR1 and CDR2 are SQVTM and ANQGSEA. V dropped 7 bases and J dropped 2 bases, with 9 bases sitting between them. CDR3 region: CSARLAYNEQFF. CDR3 bases: TGCAGCGCGAGACTAGCCTACAATGAGCAGTTCTTC.

The table lists this clonotype with a few counts. V and J are TRBV28 and TRBJ1-6, with D possibly being TRBD1 (5 bases). This CDR3 region has 15 residues. Germline CDR1 MDHEN, CDR2 SYDVKM. Trimming shortened V by 2 bases and J by 10 bases, and 15 bases separated the two germline ends. This CDR3 is CASSLKGRRGSPLHF. The DNA of the CDR3 is TGTGCCAGCAGTTTAAAGGGACGCCGTGGCTCACCCCTCCACTTT.

This clonotype was detected a few times. The chain joins TRBV20-1 to TRBJ2-7; D is uncertain. CDR3 length equals 12 residues. Deletions cut 5 bases from V and 3 bases from J, with 11 bases between. CDR1 is DFQATT and CDR2 is SNEGSKA in the germline V gene (reference sequence). The CDR3 DNA reads as TGCAGTGCTCCCGTCCTAAGCTACGAGCAGTACTTC. Amino acid sequence: CSAPVLSYEQYF.

There are a few counts of this clonotype. The CDR3 protein is CASSYEAGSYNEQFF. As DNA, the CDR3 is TGTGCCAGCAGTTACGAAGCGGGATCGTACAATGAGCAGTTCTTC. The chain employs TRBV6-2 or TRBV6-3 and TRBJ2-1, with TRBD2 matching over 7 bases. The CDR3 has 15 amino acids. Germline values: CDR1 MNHEY, CDR2 SVGEGT. The junction had 5 bases not matched to a gene; V was cut back by 2 bases and J by 4 bases.

This clonotype was picked up one time. Being one base from a much bigger clone, this may be a read error. The chain has TRBV11-2 and TRBJ2-1; D may correspond to TRBD1 or TRBD2 (5 bases each). The CDR3 is 15 residues long. Germline CDR1 reads SGHAT; CDR2 reads FQNNGV. CDR3: CASSLGTTSYDEQFF. The DNA of the CDR3 is TGTGCCAGCAGCCTCGGGACCACCTCCTACGATGAGCAGTTCTTC.

This chain uses TRBV10-3 with TRBJ2-7; TRBD1 matches 9 bases. Germline V gene lookup returns CDR1 ENHRY and CDR2 SYGVKD. The CDR3 has 15 residues. Trimming at V came to 3 bases and at J to 5 bases, leaving 8 bases not matched to a gene. In DNA form, the CDR3 reads TGTGCCATCAGTGACCGGGACAGGGCTAGCCACGAGCAGTACTTC. Translating gives CAISDRDRASHEQYF.

This chain uses TRBV7-6 with TRBJ2-2, with D perhaps matching TRBD2 (6 bases). CDR3 length: 17 amino acids. CDR1 SGHVS and CDR2 FNYEAQ come from the germline V gene. Between the trimmed V and J ends, which lost 0 bases and 5 bases, there was a span of 16 bases. CDR3 in DNA: TGTGCCAGCAGCTTAGCGGTTAGGCGGGGCGGAACCGGGGAGCTGTTTTTT. It yields the protein CASSLAVRRGGTGELFF.

V usage is TRBV10-3 and J usage is TRBJ2-4, with D maybe TRBD2 (7 bases). CDR1 and CDR2 from the germline V gene are ENHRY and SYGVKD. Trimming removed 5 bases at V and 0 bases at J, with 23 bases between. CDR3 size: 19 residues. DNA of the CDR3: TGTGCCATCAGTAGGGGGGCTAGCGGATCGGGGGAAGCCAAAAACATTCAGTACTTC. Translated, it gives CAISRGASGSGEAKNIQYF.